These 13 T cell receptor beta chains share one sample of origin, sequenced in a study of T-cell memory formation after mild COVID-19. TCRdb processed the 5' RACE reads anew with MiXCR; each CDR3 protein has one entry. The sample holds around 320,000 distinct CDR3 sequences; around 27% are singletons and the top ten take roughly 12%. The sample comprised PBMCs or a T cell subset sorted from them (not recorded which). These receptors all stem from an adult woman who had mild COVID-19 (a few samples of this study predate the infection). Cell type and time point are not known.

The J gene is TRBJ1-1, the V gene TRBV24-1, with D possibly matching TRBD1 (5 bases). Per germline, CDR1 KGHDR and CDR2 SFDVKD. This CDR3 has 14 amino acids. V was trimmed by 6 bases and J by 1 base, leaving 11 bases between them. This CDR3 reads CATSPGTENTEAFF. CDR3 DNA sequence: TGTGCCACCAGTCCGGGGACGGAGAACACTGAAGCTTTCTTT.

This clonotype has more than one count but fewer than ten. For the CDR3, the DNA is TGTGCCAGCAGCTTAGGGACCGGGACTTCGGCTCGTGGCTACACCTTC. This encodes CASSLGTGTSARGYTF. This chain links TRBV11-2 with TRBJ1-2; D perhaps matches TRBD1 (5 bases). The germline V and J ends were trimmed by 1 base and 7 bases, with 19 bases remaining between them. The CDR3 spans 16 residues. The germline CDR1 and CDR2 sequences are SGHAT and FQNNGV.

This clonotype was picked up many times. The chain uses TRBV3-1 and TRBJ2-1; 8 bases align to TRBD1. This CDR3 is 15 amino acids long. The V and J ends lost 1 base and 1 base, in that order; junction bases with no gene match: 0. Germline V gives CDR1 LGHDT, CDR2 YNNKEL (reference sequence). The CDR3 DNA follows: TGTGCCAGCAGCCAAGGGACAGGGTCCTACAATGAGCAGTTCTTC. This translates into CASSQGTGSYNEQFF.

This clonotype has a handful of counts. The V and J genes are TRBV7-3 and TRBJ1-1, with D maybe TRBD1 (5 bases). CDR1 is SGHTA and CDR2 is FQGTGA in the germline V gene. Trimming removed 5 bases from V and 2 bases from J, with 15 bases in between. This CDR3 is 15 amino acids long. The CDR3 nucleotides read TGTGCCAGCAGCCCGGACGGACACTTTAACACTGAAGCTTTCTTT. It yields the protein CASSPDGHFNTEAFF.

This clonotype was detected a few times. The chain has TRBV5-1 and TRBJ2-3, with D possibly called TRBD1 or TRBD2 (5 bases each). The CDR3 contains 16 residues. Germline V CDR1 and CDR2: SGHRS, YFSETQ. V was cut by 4 bases and J by 3 bases, with 18 bases left in between. Here the CDR3 reads CASSRGLHEGTDTQYF. CDR3 nucleotides: TGCGCCAGCAGCCGGGGCCTGCACGAGGGGACAGATACGCAGTATTTT.

This clonotype was detected a few times. The chain uses TRBV4-2 and TRBJ2-7; D is possibly TRBD2 (5 bases). This CDR3 comprises 15 residues. Deletions cut 1 base from V and 6 bases from J, with 16 bases between. CDR1 and CDR2 from the germline V gene are LGHNA and YNFKEQ. The CDR3 DNA reads TGTGCCAGCAGCCAAGGTTTAGACTACGTGGGCGAGCAGTACTTC. It translates to CASSQGLDYVGEQYF.

This clonotype came up a few times. The chain carries TRBV29-1 and TRBJ2-7, with D possibly matching TRBD2 (5 bases). V lost 7 bases to trimming and J lost 7 bases, with 23 bases between them. Germline V gene sequence: CDR1 SQVTM, CDR2 ANQGSEA. This CDR3 is built from 14 residues. CDR3 nucleotides: TGCAGCGCCGAATTGGAGTTCTTTGAGGGAGAGCAGTACTTC. Amino acid sequence: CSAELEFFEGEQYF.

This chain uses TRBV18 with TRBJ2-1; 13 bases agree with TRBD2. Germline trimming cut 5 bases from V and 4 bases from J; bases unmatched to any gene: 2. This CDR3 has 15 residues. Looked up from germline, CDR1 is KGHSH and CDR2 is LQKENI. CDR3 in DNA: TGTGCCAGCTCAGAGGGACTAGCGGGGTACAATGAGCAGTTCTTC. It codes for CASSEGLAGYNEQFF.

The chain carries TRBV5-1 and TRBJ1-5; unclear D gene. The CDR3 contains 15 residues. The germline V and J ends were trimmed by 4 bases and 5 bases, with 16 bases remaining between them. Germline assignment: CDR1 SGHRS and CDR2 YFSETQ. CDR3 coding DNA: TGCGCCAGCAGCCCACTACCGGGATCTGATCAGCCCCAGCATTTT. The encoded protein is CASSPLPGSDQPQHF.

The V call is TRBV27, the J call TRBJ2-1; D gene uncertain. The CDR3 loop spans 15 amino acids. Germline V gives CDR1 MNHEY, CDR2 SMNVEV (reference sequence). V was pared by 6 bases and J by 6 bases, with 18 bases between. This CDR3 is CASSYQGIVGNEQFF. The CDR3 coding sequence is TGTGCCAGCAGCTACCAAGGGATTGTCGGCAATGAGCAGTTCTTC.

This clonotype was seen only a few times. CDR3 bases: TGTGCCAGCAGCTTATTCGTGGGGGCGGTCAATGAGCAGTTCTTC. This sequence encodes CASSLFVGAVNEQFF. The chain carries TRBV7-9 and TRBJ2-1; tentatively, D is TRBD1 (6 bases). V dropped 2 bases and J dropped 6 bases, with 14 bases sitting between them. Germline-derived CDR1 and CDR2 are SEHNR and FQNEAQ (reference sequence). The CDR3 is 15 amino acids.

This clonotype appeared a few times. The rearrangement uses TRBV11-2 and TRBJ2-2, with D unresolved. This CDR3 is built from 15 residues. V lost 2 bases and J 4 bases, leaving 11 bases between the germline ends. CDR1 is SGHAT, CDR2 FQNNGV, per germline. The CDR3 here is CASSLSLGLTGELFF. CDR3 bases: TGTGCCAGCAGCTTATCTCTGGGCCTCACCGGGGAGCTGTTTTTT.

V gene TRBV7-2 combines with J gene TRBJ2-3, with 14 bases matching TRBD2. The CDR3 covers 17 residues. Germline CDR1 and CDR2: SGHTA and FQGNSA. With 4 bases clipped from V and 4 bases from J, the junction kept 7 bases outside the gene matches. The CDR3 DNA reads as TGTGCCAGCAGCTCGACGGGACTAGCGGGAGTATCAGATACGCAGTATTTT. Amino acids: CASSSTGLAGVSDTQYF.